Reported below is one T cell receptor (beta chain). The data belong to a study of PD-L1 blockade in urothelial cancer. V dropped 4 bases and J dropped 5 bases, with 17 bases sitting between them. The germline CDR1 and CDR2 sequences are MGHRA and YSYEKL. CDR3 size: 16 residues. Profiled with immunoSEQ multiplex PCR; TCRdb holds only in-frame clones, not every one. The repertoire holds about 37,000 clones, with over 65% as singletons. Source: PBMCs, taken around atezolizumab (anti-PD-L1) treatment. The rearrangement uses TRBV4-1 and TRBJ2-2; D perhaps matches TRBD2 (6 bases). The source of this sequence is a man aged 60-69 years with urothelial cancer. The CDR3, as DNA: TGCGCCAGCAGCCCCGCCTGGACTACTGAAACCGGGGAGCTGTTTTTT. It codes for CASSPAWTTETGELFF.